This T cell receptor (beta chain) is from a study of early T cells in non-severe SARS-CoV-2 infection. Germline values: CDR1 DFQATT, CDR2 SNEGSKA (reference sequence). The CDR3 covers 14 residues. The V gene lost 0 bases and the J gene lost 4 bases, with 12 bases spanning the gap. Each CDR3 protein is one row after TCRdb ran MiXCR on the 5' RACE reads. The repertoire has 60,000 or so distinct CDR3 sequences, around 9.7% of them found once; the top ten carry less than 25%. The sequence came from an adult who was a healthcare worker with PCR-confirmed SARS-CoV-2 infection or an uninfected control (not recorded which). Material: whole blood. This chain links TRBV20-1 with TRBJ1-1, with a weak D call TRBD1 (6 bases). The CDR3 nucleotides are TGCAGTGCTAGAGATCCGCAGGGGAGCACTGAAGCTTTCTTT. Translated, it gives CSARDPQGSTEAFF.